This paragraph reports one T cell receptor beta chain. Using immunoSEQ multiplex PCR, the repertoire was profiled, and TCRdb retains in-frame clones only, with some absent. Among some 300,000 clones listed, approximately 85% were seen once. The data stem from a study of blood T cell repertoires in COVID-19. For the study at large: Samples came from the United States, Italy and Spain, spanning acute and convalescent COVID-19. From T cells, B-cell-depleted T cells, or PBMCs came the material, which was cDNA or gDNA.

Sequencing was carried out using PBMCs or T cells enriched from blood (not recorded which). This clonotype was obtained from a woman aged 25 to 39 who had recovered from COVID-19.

The CDR3 region is CASSPGGRGRDEQFF. The CDR3 nucleotides are TGTGCCAGCAGCCCGGGCGGCAGGGGGCGCGATGAGCAGTTCTTC. The rearrangement uses TRBV9 and TRBJ2-1; 8 nucleotides line up with TRBD1. V was clipped by 4 bases and J by 8 bases; unmatched bases: 11. Looked up from germline, CDR1 is SGDLS and CDR2 is YYNGEE. The CDR3 runs 15 residues. The full variable domain, rest sourced from reference TRBV9 and TRBJ2-1, is DSGVTQTPKHLITATGQRVTLRCSPRSGDLSVYWYQQSLDQGLQFLIQYYNGEERAKGNILERFSAQQFPDLHSELNLSSLELGDSALYFCASSPGGRGRDEQFFGPGTRLTVL.